These T cell receptor beta chains were read from a single sample in a study of blood T cell repertoires in COVID-19. Libraries were prepared by immunoSEQ multiplex PCR; TCRdb keeps only in-frame clonotypes and omits some of them. The sample shows 250,000 or so clones, around 93% of them seen only once. The sequencing sample was made of PBMCs or T cells enriched from blood (not recorded which). Receptors originate from a man aged 40-49 years who had been exposed to COVID-19. Each CDR3 is given with its conserved first and last residue. D genes are given only for firm matches. A row's size may be missing; if present it is once, few, many or a size class.

clone_size	j_call	v_call	d_call	cdr3_aa	cdr3_nt
.	TRBJ2-3	TRBV11-1	.	CASSFDRLEITDTQYF	TGTGCCAGCAGCTTTGATAGACTCGAAATCACAGATACGCAGTATTTT
.	TRBJ1-2	TRBV28	.	CASSLRFYGYTF	TGTGCCAGCAGTTTGAGGTTCTATGGCTACACCTTC
.	TRBJ1-1	TRBV7-2	.	CASSLGQVNEAFF	TGTGCCAGCAGCTTAGGACAGGTGAATGAAGCTTTCTTT
.	TRBJ1-4	TRBV11-2	TRBD1	CASSLGQGSEKLFF	TGTGCCAGCAGCTTAGGACAGGGGAGTGAAAAACTGTTTTTT
.	TRBJ2-7	TRBV2	TRBD1	CASSEFRDRSYEQYF	TGTGCCAGCAGTGAATTCCGGGACAGATCCTACGAGCAGTACTTC
.	TRBJ2-2	TRBV24-1	.	CATSDFRGVNTGELFF	TGTGCCACCAGTGATTTCAGGGGGGTCAACACCGGGGAGCTGTTTTTT
.	TRBJ2-6	TRBV7-9	TRBD1	CASSSGTGNNVLTF	TGTGCCAGCAGCTCGGGGACAGGGAACAACGTCCTGACTTTC
.	TRBJ1-1	TRBV20-1	.	CSAKSWTEAFF	TGCAGTGCTAAGAGTTGGACTGAAGCTTTCTTT
.	TRBJ2-3	TRBV19	.	CASSIGEGSSDTQYF	TGTGCCAGTAGTATCGGGGAAGGTTCGTCAGATACGCAGTATTTT
.	TRBJ2-1	TRBV29-1	TRBD2	CSVESAGGRPSGLSYNEQFF	TGCAGCGTTGAATCGGCTGGAGGCAGGCCTAGCGGTTTGTCCTACAATGAGCAGTTCTTC
.	TRBJ1-1	TRBV11-2	.	CASSPRRNTEAFF	TGTGCCAGCAGCCCTCGGAGGAACACTGAAGCTTTCTTT
.	TRBJ2-7	TRBV7-2	TRBD1	CASSWPGQASYEQYF	TGTGCCAGCAGCTGGCCGGGACAGGCTTCCTACGAGCAGTACTTC
.	TRBJ2-3	TRBV29-1	TRBD2	CSVELRGGVGGSAVQYF	TGCAGCGTTGAACTCCGGGGGGGAGTGGGAGGATCGGCTGTGCAGTATTTT
.	TRBJ2-7	TRBV11-3	TRBD1	CASSLGQGSEQYF	TGTGCCAGCAGCTTGGGACAGGGTAGCGAGCAGTACTTC
.	TRBJ1-2	TRBV27	.	CASKEGATYGYTF	TGTGCCAGCAAGGAGGGAGCTACATATGGCTACACCTTC
.	TRBJ1-2	TRBV19	.	CASSIGDGTYYGYTF	TGTGCCAGTAGTATTGGAGATGGGACTTACTATGGCTACACCTTC
.	TRBJ1-3	TRBV25-1	.	CASSEFSGNSGNTIYF	TGTGCCAGCAGTGAATTCTCCGGGAATTCTGGAAACACCATATATTTT
.	TRBJ1-2	TRBV19	.	CASSPIREFNYGYTF	TGTGCCAGTAGTCCCATCAGGGAATTCAACTATGGCTACACCTTC
.	TRBJ2-3	TRBV24-1	TRBD2	CATSVSGRAGDTQYF	TGTGCCACCAGTGTTAGCGGGAGGGCCGGAGATACGCAGTATTTT
.	TRBJ2-3	TRBV19	TRBD1	CASSIGDRVLADTQYF	TGTGCCAGTAGTATAGGGGACAGGGTTTTGGCAGATACGCAGTATTTT
.	TRBJ2-1	TRBV9	TRBD1	CASSLAAQGNEQFF	TGTGCCAGCAGCTTAGCCGCACAGGGGAATGAGCAGTTCTTC
.	TRBJ2-7	TRBV6-2/TRBV6-3	TRBD1	CASSWVGTGIPYEQYF	TGTGCCAGCAGTTGGGTAGGGACAGGGATTCCCTACGAGCAGTACTTC
.	TRBJ1-6	TRBV9	.	CASSADIYNSPLHF	TGTGCCAGCAGCGCCGACATCTATAATTCACCCCTCCACTTT
once	TRBJ2-2	TRBV5-4	TRBD2	CASSLGSGSGELFF	TGTGCCAGCAGCTTGGGTAGCGGGAGTGGGGAGCTGTTTTTT
.	TRBJ1-1	TRBV27	.	CASSHSVQGLIMNTEAFF	TGTGCCAGCAGCCATTCGGTCCAGGGCCTTATAATGAACACTGAAGCTTTCTTT
once	TRBJ2-5	TRBV10-3	.	CATSFRETQYF	TGTGCCACCTCTTTTAGAGAGACCCAGTACTTC
.	TRBJ2-1	TRBV24-1	.	CATSWADGYNEQFF	TGTGCCACCAGTTGGGCTGACGGATACAATGAGCAGTTCTTC
few	TRBJ1-1	TRBV6-2/TRBV6-3	.	CASTPTEIYTEAFF	TGTGCCAGCACCCCGACAGAGATTTACACTGAAGCTTTCTTT
.	TRBJ2-2	TRBV2	TRBD2	CAGGRGVNTGELFF	TGTGCCGGGGGGAGGGGCGTGAACACCGGGGAGCTGTTTTTT
few	TRBJ2-7	TRBV5-6	TRBD1	CASSFDPWTGLKQYF	TGTGCCAGCAGCTTCGACCCCTGGACAGGATTGAAACAGTACTTC
.	TRBJ2-1	TRBV2	TRBD2	CASTLSGRVGNEQFF	TGTGCCAGCACCTTAAGCGGGAGGGTGGGCAATGAGCAGTTCTTC
.	TRBJ2-1	TRBV2	.	CASSSDRNNEQFF	TGTGCCAGCAGCAGCGACAGAAACAATGAGCAGTTCTTC
.	TRBJ1-5	TRBV28	TRBD1	CASSLLTGILQPQHF	TGTGCCAGCAGTTTATTGACAGGGATTCTTCAGCCCCAGCATTTT
.	TRBJ2-7	TRBV9	TRBD1	CASSQGGTGVEQYF	TGTGCCAGCAGCCAAGGGGGGACAGGGGTCGAGCAGTACTTC
.	TRBJ2-3	TRBV7-9	TRBD2	CASSLVVGLAGKDTQYF	TGTGCCAGCAGCTTAGTAGTGGGACTAGCGGGAAAAGATACGCAGTATTTT
.	TRBJ2-6	TRBV5-1	TRBD1	CASSSGQPSGANVLTF	TGCGCCAGCAGCTCGGGACAGCCCTCTGGGGCCAACGTCCTGACTTTC
.	TRBJ2-7	TRBV7-9	.	CASSLAGRGIDNEQYF	TGTGCCAGCAGCTTAGCAGGTCGGGGAATCGATAACGAGCAGTACTTC
.	TRBJ2-7	TRBV18	TRBD1	CASSPPGGQGSEQYF	TGTGCCAGCTCACCACCGGGCGGACAGGGTTCCGAGCAGTACTTC
.	TRBJ2-4	TRBV28	.	CASSPHGLYIQYF	TGTGCCAGCAGCCCCCATGGCTTATACATTCAGTACTTC
once	TRBJ2-3	TRBV9	TRBD2	CASSTRLAGYTDTQYF	TGTGCCAGCAGCACCCGACTAGCTGGGTACACAGATACGCAGTATTTT
.	TRBJ2-7	TRBV27	TRBD2	CASRGLSGRLSYEQYF	TGTGCCAGCAGGGGCCTTAGCGGGAGGCTCTCCTACGAGCAGTACTTC
once	TRBJ1-6	TRBV5-4	.	CASSLVTDSPLHF	TGTGCCAGCAGCTTGGTAACGGATTCACCCCTCCACTTT
.	TRBJ2-3	TRBV7-9	TRBD2	CASSLALAGGHTDTQYF	TGTGCCAGCAGCTTAGCGCTAGCGGGAGGGCATACAGATACGCAGTATTTT
.	TRBJ1-4	TRBV7-9	.	CASSLDRGINEKLFF	TGTGCCAGCAGCTTAGACCGCGGGATCAATGAAAAACTGTTTTTT
.	TRBJ1-2	TRBV2	.	CASSTKTANYGYTF	TGTGCCAGCAGTACCAAGACAGCTAACTATGGCTACACCTTC
.	TRBJ2-1	TRBV6-1	TRBD2	CASSDVPSGRAGEQFF	TGTGCCAGCAGTGACGTCCCGAGCGGGAGGGCCGGTGAGCAGTTCTTC
.	TRBJ2-3	TRBV27	TRBD2	CASSASPPSGRSSSTDTQYF	TGTGCCAGCAGTGCCTCCCCCCCTAGCGGGAGATCATCTAGCACAGATACGCAGTATTTT
.	TRBJ1-6	TRBV7-9	.	CASSFTGTNNSPLHF	TGTGCCAGCAGCTTTACAGGGACCAACAATTCACCCCTCCACTTT
.	TRBJ1-1	TRBV7-2	TRBD1	CASSLVQGANTEAFF	TGTGCCAGCAGCTTAGTACAGGGGGCGAACACTGAAGCTTTCTTT
.	TRBJ1-1	TRBV12-3/TRBV12-4	.	CASNSQENTEAFF	TGTGCCAGCAATTCCCAGGAGAACACTGAAGCTTTCTTT
.	TRBJ2-5	TRBV20-1	TRBD1	CSASNRGHRGRQETQYF	TGCAGTGCTAGTAACAGGGGGCATAGGGGGAGGCAAGAGACCCAGTACTTC
.	TRBJ2-2	TRBV6-5	.	CASTNTGELFF	TGTGCCAGCACTAACACCGGGGAGCTGTTTTTT
.	TRBJ2-7	TRBV7-2	.	CASSSDLTTEQYF	TGTGCCAGCAGCTCCGACTTAACCACCGAGCAGTACTTC
.	TRBJ2-1	TRBV9	.	CASSVATYYNEQFF	TGTGCCAGCAGCGTAGCTACTTATTACAATGAGCAGTTCTTC
.	TRBJ2-7	TRBV6-2/TRBV6-3	.	CASSYPPRQRSYEQYF	TGTGCCAGCAGTTACCCCCCCAGACAGAGAAGCTACGAGCAGTACTTC
.	TRBJ2-7	TRBV15	TRBD2	CATSRDPLAGSYEQYF	TGTGCCACCAGCAGAGATCCCCTAGCGGGGTCCTACGAGCAGTACTTC